These 32 T cell receptor beta chains share one sample of origin, sequenced in a study of post-analysis software for immune sequencing data. Study findings and constraints: In patients, TRBV5-6, TRBV5-1 and TRBV20-1 belonged to five or six TRBV segments found more frequently than in controls.

cDNA libraries of TCR beta carried unique molecular identifiers. TCRdb redid the calling of the PCR reads with MiXCR, one entry per CDR3 protein. The sample lists roughly 580,000 distinct CDR3 sequences; roughly 46% were seen once. Antigens of these TCRs are unknown. What was sequenced was blood. Receptors originate from a girl under 18 with multiple sclerosis.

The CDR3 DNA sequence: TGTGCCATCGAAGCGGGGGATGGCTACGAGCAGTACTTC. Translated: CAIEAGDGYEQYF. The chain has TRBV10-3 and TRBJ2-7; 8 positions agree with TRBD2. V dropped 8 bases and J dropped 3; count of bases not matched to a gene: 6. The CDR3 totals 13 residues. The germline V gene encodes CDR1 ENHRY and CDR2 SYGVKD.

This clonotype was observed once. V usage is TRBV7-3 and J usage is TRBJ2-3, with D possibly being TRBD2 (6 bases). Germline V gene lookup returns CDR1 SGHTA and CDR2 FQGTGA. V was shortened by 4 bases and J by 1 base, with 9 bases between the two germline ends. The CDR3 contains 14 residues. The CDR3: CASSWASGTDTQYF. The CDR3 bases are TGTGCCAGCAGCTGGGCTAGCGGCACAGATACGCAGTATTTT.

A word on this clonotype: One end of the junction does not line up with germline, which may come from a read error. The genes are TRBV7-2 and TRBJ1-1, with D perhaps TRBD1 (6 bases). From germline, CDR1 is SGHTA and CDR2 FQGNSA. The CDR3 covers 13 residues. CDR3: CACSPQGGTEAFF. CDR3 coding DNA: TGTGCCTGCAGCCCGCAAGGGGGCACTGAAGCTTTCTTT.

The CDR3 here is CASSAGLVISTDTQYF. The CDR3 DNA sequence: TGTGCCAGCAGCGCGGGACTAGTCATAAGCACAGATACGCAGTATTTT. The chain couples TRBV11-2 to TRBJ2-3, with 8 bases lining up with TRBD2. Germline CDR1 reads SGHAT; CDR2 reads FQNNGV. This CDR3 is 16 amino acids long. Trimming at V came to 5 bases and at J to 0 bases, leaving 7 bases not matched to a gene. Full variable domain (missing parts from reference TRBV11-2 and TRBJ2-3): EAGVAQSPRYKIIEKRQSVAFWCNPISGHATLYWYQQILGQGPKLLIQFQNNGVVDDSQLPKDRFSAERLKGVDSTLKIQPAKLEDSAVYLCASSAGLVISTDTQYFGPGTRLTVL.

V gene TRBV5-5 combines with J gene TRBJ2-2, with D uncertain. The CDR3 consists of 14 residues. The germline CDR1 and CDR2 sequences are SGHKS and YYEKEE (reference sequence). V lost 0 bases and J lost 6, with 9 bases in between. CDR3 sequence reads: CASSLDPSAGELFF. The CDR3 nucleotides read TGTGCCAGCAGCTTGGATCCGTCGGCCGGGGAGCTGTTTTTT. The full variable domain, completed using reference TRBV5-5 and TRBJ2-2, is DAGVTQSPTHLIKTRGQQVTLRCSPISGHKSVSWYQQVLGQGPQFIFQYYEKEERGRGNFPDRFSARQFPNYSSELNVNALLLGDSALYLCASSLDPSAGELFFGEGSRLTVL.

This sequence joins TRBV10-1 and TRBJ2-5, with 15 bases identical to TRBD2. J lost 1 base, V lost 5 bases, and 2 bases had no gene match. The CDR3 runs 16 residues. Germline loops: CDR1 WNHNN, CDR2 SYGVQD (reference sequence). The CDR3 loop is CASSTGLAGGQETQYF. As DNA, the CDR3 is TGCGCCAGCAGTACGGGACTAGCGGGAGGCCAAGAGACCCAGTACTTC.

The V gene is TRBV12-3 or TRBV12-4, the J gene TRBJ1-5; unclear D gene. V was trimmed by 0 bases and J by 4 bases, leaving 13 bases between them. The CDR3 runs 16 residues. The CDR3 DNA follows: TGTGCCAGCAGTTTAGCCCTTTACCAGCCAAATCAGCCCCAGCATTTT. Translated: CASSLALYQPNQPQHF.

This clonotype was counted between two and nine times. V is TRBV29-1 and J is TRBJ2-5, with unresolved D. Trimming left V 4 bases short and J 1 base short, with 7 bases between. This CDR3 is built from 12 residues. The germline V gene has CDR1 SQVTM and CDR2 ANQGSEA. CDR3 sequence: CSVVASQETQYF. The CDR3 DNA reads as TGCAGCGTTGTGGCTAGCCAAGAGACCCAGTACTTC.

About this clonotype: One end of the junction varies from germline; a read error may be responsible. The chain links TRBV5-1 to TRBJ2-7; no clear D gene. The J call is uncertain, as TRBJ2-5 better fits the DNA end. The length of the CDR3 is 13 residues. Germline V gene sequence: CDR1 SGHRS, CDR2 YFSETQ. The CDR3 bases are TGCGCCAACAGCTTGGAGAGGCAAGAGACCCAGTACTTC. Protein: CANSLERQETQYF.

V and J are TRBV18 and TRBJ2-7; the D is unclear. The V gene's germline CDR1 is KGHSH and CDR2 LQKENI. This CDR3 is built from 14 residues. V was clipped by 2 bases and J by 3 bases, with 11 bases between them. The DNA for the CDR3 is TGTGCCAGCTCACCAATCTTTGCCAGCTACGAGCAGTACTTC. Residues: CASSPIFASYEQYF.

V gene TRBV7-9 combines with J gene TRBJ2-7; 8 bases match TRBD2. J gave up 4 bases and V 3 bases, and 11 bases lay outside the gene matches. The length of the CDR3 is 16 residues. Germline V gene sequence: CDR1 SEHNR, CDR2 FQNEAQ (reference sequence). This CDR3 is CASSLAGGGRSYEQYF. The DNA for the CDR3 is TGTGCCAGCAGCTTGGCCGGCGGCGGGAGGTCGTACGAGCAGTACTTC.

This clonotype occurred a few times. This is likely a read error, given that the CDR3 carries no conserved phenylalanine or tryptophan at its end. J is TRBJ2-1 and V is TRBV3-1; TRBD2 aligns across 10 bases. The ends lost 0 bases at V and 5 bases at J; junction bases unmatched: 7. This CDR3 comprises 17 residues. CDR1 LGHDT and CDR2 YNNKEL come from the germline V gene (reference sequence). The CDR3 region is CASSQDIGSGGNNEQFL. The CDR3 nucleotides read TGTGCCAGCAGCCAAGATATCGGTAGCGGGGGGAACAATGAGCAGTTCTTA.

The chain uses TRBV7-9 and TRBJ1-1; possibly TRBD1 for D (6 bases). V was cut by 1 base and J by 5 bases, with 11 bases left in between. Germline lookup yields CDR1 SEHNR and CDR2 FQNEAQ (reference sequence). CDR3 length: 14 residues. This chain's CDR3 is CASSLVQGPTEAFF. CDR3 coding DNA: TGTGCCAGCAGCTTAGTACAGGGTCCAACTGAAGCTTTCTTT.

The chain joins TRBV7-8 to TRBJ1-1; D gene ambiguous. In germline, CDR1 is SGHVS, CDR2 FQNEAQ. The germline V and J ends were trimmed by 3 bases and 0 bases, with 2 bases remaining between them. CDR3 length: 12 amino acids. The DNA of the CDR3 is TGTGCCAGCAGCTTGATGAACACTGAAGCTTTCTTT. Protein sequence: CASSLMNTEAFF.

Here the CDR3 reads CASSFSQGDEQFF. DNA of the CDR3: TGTGCCAGCAGTTTTTCCCAGGGGGACGAGCAGTTCTTC. The chain is built from TRBV12-3 or TRBV12-4 and TRBJ2-1, with 7 bases aligning to TRBD1. CDR3 length equals 13 residues. V lost 3 bases to trimming and J lost 10 bases; unmatched junction nucleotides: 6.

This clonotype was recorded a few times. The J gene is TRBJ2-4, the V gene TRBV5-5; D perhaps matches TRBD1 (5 bases). V was shortened by 4 bases and J by 0 bases, with 14 bases between the two germline ends. The germline CDR1 and CDR2 sequences are SGHKS and YYEKEE (reference sequence). This CDR3 has 16 amino acids. The CDR3 nucleotides are TGTGCCAGCAGCAATGACAGTTCAATAGCCAAAAACATTCAGTACTTC. Amino acids: CASSNDSSIAKNIQYF.

A note on this clonotype: At one of its ends the junction is not consistent with the germline gene, which may arise from a read error. The chain links TRBV2 to TRBJ2-3; 10 nucleotides match TRBD2. This CDR3 has 16 residues. Germline values: CDR1 SNHLY, CDR2 FYNNEI. The CDR3 spells CVSSSGLAANTDTQYF. In DNA form, the CDR3 reads TGTGTCAGCAGTTCAGGACTAGCGGCAAACACAGATACGCAGTATTTT.

This clonotype was detected many times. The genes are TRBV12-3 or TRBV12-4 and TRBJ2-5, with TRBD2 identical over 11 bases. The CDR3 extends over 15 amino acids. Trimming cost V 3 bases and J 8 bases; bases outside gene matches: 8. The CDR3 DNA follows: TGTGCCAGCAGTTTCGAGGGACTAGCGGCGGATACCCAGTACTTC. This gives the protein CASSFEGLAADTQYF.

CDR3 nucleotides: TGCAGCGTGTACCAACAGGGCCCGGGAACTGAAGCTTTCTTT. Residues: CSVYQQGPGTEAFF. The chain is built from TRBV29-1 and TRBJ1-1, with a tentative D call TRBD1 (6 bases). V dropped 6 bases and J dropped 5 bases, with 19 bases sitting between them. The CDR3 is 14 amino acids. CDR1 and CDR2 from the germline V gene are SQVTM and ANQGSEA. The whole variable domain, remainder taken from reference TRBV29-1 and TRBJ1-1, is SAVISQKPSRDICQRGTSLTIQCQVDSQVTMMFWYRQQPGQSLTLIATANQGSEATYESGFVIDKFPISRPNLTFSTLTVSNMSPEDSSIYLCSVYQQGPGTEAFFGQGTRLTVV.

In this sample, this clonotype turned up a few times. As DNA, the CDR3 is TGTGCCAGCAGAGCCCTAGCGGGTGAGACCCAGTACTTC. Protein sequence: CASRALAGETQYF. The chain combines TRBV6-1 with TRBJ2-5, with 8 bases aligning to TRBD2. CDR1 and CDR2 (germline): MNHNS, SASEGT. This CDR3 comprises 13 residues. The V and J ends lost 6 bases and 5 bases, in that order; junction bases with no gene match: 5.

The chain recombines TRBV12-3 or TRBV12-4 with TRBJ2-1; TRBD2 aligns across 12 bases. The CDR3 has 17 residues. Trimming at V came to 6 bases and at J to 5 bases, leaving 11 bases not matched to a gene. The CDR3 loop is CASSPRRTSGIDNEQFF. CDR3 nucleotide sequence: TGTGCCAGCAGCCCAAGGAGGACTAGCGGGATAGACAATGAGCAGTTCTTC.

The J gene is TRBJ2-7, the V gene TRBV5-1; D unclear. CDR1 is SGHRS, CDR2 YFSETQ, per germline. The V and J ends lost 0 bases and 2 bases respectively, with 12 bases between them. The CDR3 totals 15 residues. The CDR3 protein is CASSLEAYQTYEQYF. CDR3 coding DNA: TGCGCCAGCAGCTTGGAGGCCTACCAGACCTACGAGCAGTACTTC.

The chain links TRBV10-3 to TRBJ1-5; possibly TRBD1 for D (5 bases). Germline V gives CDR1 ENHRY, CDR2 SYGVKD. Trimming pared 4 bases from V and 1 base from J, leaving 5 bases between. The CDR3 covers 13 residues. The CDR3 bases are TGTGCCATCAGTGGACAGAGCAATCAGCCCCAGCATTTT. Its translation: CAISGQSNQPQHF.

The V call is TRBV20-1, the J call TRBJ2-3; 10 bases are shared with TRBD2. The germline V gene has CDR1 DFQATT and CDR2 SNEGSKA (reference sequence). V shed 7 bases and J 1 base; nucleotides not matched to a gene: 8. The CDR3 length is 15 residues. Written as DNA, the CDR3 is TGCAGTGGAGCGGGGGGGGTTCAGGGCACAGATACGCAGTATTTT. It encodes CSGAGGVQGTDTQYF.

The chain links TRBV12-3 or TRBV12-4 to TRBJ2-4, with D hard to call. The CDR3 contains 10 residues. Trimming removed 6 bases from V and 6 bases from J, with 3 bases in between. The CDR3, as DNA: TGTGCCAGCAGAGGAAACATTCAGTACTTC. Amino acids: CASRGNIQYF.

This rearrangement joins TRBV27 to TRBJ1-4, with 7 bases identical to TRBD1. Germline values: CDR1 MNHEY, CDR2 SMNVEV (reference sequence). The trim removed 5 bases at V and 5 bases at J, leaving 11 bases unmatched. CDR3 length: 16 residues. The DNA of the CDR3 is TGTGCCAGCAGTCCTAAGTCGGACAGGTTCAATGAAAAACTGTTTTTT. This codes for CASSPKSDRFNEKLFF.

Worth noting for this clonotype: One junction end does not reproduce the germline sequence, and a read error may be involved. The V call is TRBV7-7, the J call TRBJ2-5, with D possibly matching TRBD1 (6 bases). The germline CDR1 and CDR2 sequences are SSHAT and FNYEAQ (reference sequence). The CDR3 covers 17 residues. This CDR3 is CASSPSNLIRGPETQYF. The CDR3 DNA reads as TGTGCTAGCAGCCCCTCGAACCTAATCAGGGGCCCGGAGACCCAGTACTTC.

The CDR3 DNA reads as TGTGCCAGCAGCCGTAGCGGGAGGTTGGACAATGAGCAGTTCTTC. This gives the protein CASSRSGRLDNEQFF. This chain joins TRBV3-1 and TRBJ2-1; 10 bases agree with TRBD2. The CDR3 consists of 15 residues. V trimming: 4 bases; J trimming: 5 bases; junction bases outside the gene matches: 5. Germline CDR1 and CDR2: LGHDT and YNNKEL (reference sequence).

The chain is built from TRBV29-1 and TRBJ2-1; D is perhaps TRBD2 (6 bases). Germline assignment: CDR1 SQVTM and CDR2 ANQGSEA. The CDR3 totals 14 residues. V lost 7 bases and J 4 bases, leaving 17 bases between the germline ends. The CDR3 region is CSGEPGTHYNEQFF. In DNA form, the CDR3 reads TGCAGCGGGGAACCAGGGACTCATTACAATGAGCAGTTCTTC.

The rearrangement links TRBV6-5 to TRBJ2-7, with D unclear. The CDR3 loop spans 15 amino acids. Trimming took off 6 bases at V and 0 bases at J, with 15 bases between the two ends. CDR1 is MNHEY and CDR2 is SVGAGI in the germline V gene. This CDR3 is CASSPVAESSYEQYF. The CDR3, as DNA: TGTGCCAGCAGCCCGGTGGCAGAGAGCTCCTACGAGCAGTACTTC.

V and J are TRBV12-3 or TRBV12-4 and TRBJ2-6, with D perhaps matching TRBD1 or TRBD2 (5 bases each). The CDR3 covers 18 residues. Trimming took off 0 bases at V and 0 bases at J, with 12 bases between the two ends. CDR3 residues: CASSLAGEPFSGANVLTF. The CDR3 DNA reads as TGTGCCAGCAGTTTAGCGGGGGAGCCATTCTCTGGGGCCAACGTCCTGACTTTC.

This clonotype has just a few counts. The chain uses TRBV7-2 and TRBJ1-2; D gene ambiguous. Germline CDR1 reads SGHTA; CDR2 reads FQGNSA. Deletions cut 1 base from V and 6 bases from J, with 24 bases between. This CDR3 is built from 18 residues. In DNA, the CDR3 is TGTGCCAGCAGCTTAGGCCAAATGCCGGTGGGGTATCCCGATGGCTACACCTTC. This translates into CASSLGQMPVGYPDGYTF.